These 14 T cell receptor beta chains share one sample of origin, sequenced in a study of OX40 agonist ivuxolimab in advanced cancers. The library was prepared using the immunoSEQ multiplex PCR assay. What TCRdb holds here is the immuneACCESS table cut down to in-frame rearrangements. Part of the clones is not present; checked against another copy, under half of the missing clones reflect an unresolved V gene, and the others are unexplained. Recorded for this sample are some 80,000 clones; about 89% of them occurred a single time. Together, the top ten hold around 0.38% of the sample. The sequencing here drew on CD4+ or CD8+ T cells sorted from blood, taken in a trial of the OX40 agonist ivuxolimab. Every receptor here comes from an adult with an advanced solid tumor such as melanoma, head and neck, liver or kidney cancer.

The chain carries TRBV28 and TRBJ1-5, with 7 bases matching TRBD1. The germline V gene has CDR1 MDHEN and CDR2 SYDVKM. This CDR3 comprises 15 residues. V lost 7 bases, J lost 1 base, and 7 bases stayed unmatched. The CDR3 loop reads CASKKPGQSNQPQHF. In nucleotides, the CDR3 is TGTGCCAGCAAAAAACCGGGACAGAGCAATCAGCCCCAGCATTTT.

The V call is TRBV5-1, the J call TRBJ2-5, with 7 bases that match TRBD1. J lost 4 bases, V lost 1 base, and 7 bases had no gene match. There are 15 residues in the CDR3. CDR1 is SGHRS, CDR2 YFSETQ, per germline. The CDR3 nucleotides read TGCGCCAGCAGCTTGATCTTTGACAGGGCAGAGACCCAGTACTTC. Amino acid sequence: CASSLIFDRAETQYF.

The chain joins TRBV10-3 to TRBJ2-1, with a tentative D call TRBD2 (7 bases). Germline V gene lookup returns CDR1 ENHRY and CDR2 SYGVKD. This CDR3 has 14 amino acids. Trimming cost V 10 bases and J 2 bases, with 15 bases left between them. DNA of the CDR3: TGTGCCACCCTGGGGGGGACAACCTACAATGAGCAGTTCTTC. Its protein product is CATLGGTTYNEQFF.

This chain links TRBV30 with TRBJ1-5, with D uncertain. V was clipped by 7 bases and J by 3 bases, with 16 bases between them. The germline gives CDR1 GTSNPN, CDR2 SVGIG (reference sequence). This CDR3 spans 14 amino acids. CDR3 nucleotide sequence: TGTGCCTCTTCGAAGTCGGGGTCCAATCAGCCCCAGCATTTT. Translated, it gives CASSKSGSNQPQHF.

The V gene is TRBV7-9, the J gene TRBJ1-5; possible D gene TRBD1, 6 bases. Trimming shortened V by 3 bases and J by 6 bases, and 12 bases separated the two germline ends. CDR3 length: 14 residues. The germline CDR1 and CDR2 sequences are SEHNR and FQNEAQ (reference sequence). CDR3: CASSFAGDRQPQHF. The CDR3 nucleotides are TGTGCCAGCAGCTTCGCAGGGGACCGTCAGCCCCAGCATTTT.

J is TRBJ1-4 and V is TRBV5-5, with D tentatively TRBD1 (5 bases). Germline CDR1 SGHKS, CDR2 YYEKEE (reference sequence). Trimming left V 1 base short and J 4 bases short, with 8 bases between. The CDR3 totals 14 residues. CDR3 sequence reads: CASSLWGLNEKLFF. The CDR3 bases are TGTGCCAGCAGCTTGTGGGGACTTAATGAAAAACTGTTTTTT. Filled out from reference TRBV5-5 and TRBJ1-4, the complete variable domain reads DAGVTQSPTHLIKTRGQQVTLRCSPISGHKSVSWYQQVLGQGPQFIFQYYEKEERGRGNFPDRFSARQFPNYSSELNVNALLLGDSALYLCASSLWGLNEKLFFGSGTQLSVL.

V gene TRBV5-1 combines with J gene TRBJ2-1, with 13 bases that match TRBD2. The CDR3 length is 19 residues. CDR1 is SGHRS, CDR2 YFSETQ, per germline. J was trimmed by 9 bases and V by 8 bases; bases with no gene match: 23. The CDR3 DNA is TGCGCCAGTGACCATGGGACAGGGCGACGGACTAGCGGGAGCGGTGAGCAGTTCTTC. Translating it yields CASDHGTGRRTSGSGEQFF.

The chain is built from TRBV30 and TRBJ2-7; D not certain. Germline CDR1 and CDR2: GTSNPN and SVGIG (reference sequence). The CDR3 loop spans 13 amino acids. Trimming left V 2 bases short and J 0 bases short, with 8 bases between. In nucleotides, the CDR3 is TGTGCCTGGAGTAGACTTGCCTCCTACGAGCAGTACTTC. Protein: CAWSRLASYEQYF.

This chain uses TRBV18 with TRBJ1-5; 7 positions agree with TRBD1. J gave up 7 bases and V 2 bases, and 2 bases lay outside the gene matches. The CDR3 length is 13 residues. Per germline, CDR1 KGHSH and CDR2 LQKENI. CDR3 sequence: CASSPTGVQPQHF. CDR3 sequence (DNA): TGTGCCAGCTCACCAACAGGGGTCCAGCCCCAGCATTTT.

The chain employs TRBV18 and TRBJ2-6; the match to TRBD1 covers 8 bases. The CDR3 totals 15 residues. With 4 bases clipped from V and 2 bases from J, the junction kept 1 base outside the gene matches. Looked up from germline, CDR1 is KGHSH and CDR2 is LQKENI. The CDR3, as DNA: TGTGCCAGCTCACGACAGGGGACTGGGGCCAACGTCCTGACTTTC. Its protein product is CASSRQGTGANVLTF.

The genes are TRBV29-1 and TRBJ2-1; 9 bases align to TRBD2. Germline V gene lookup returns CDR1 SQVTM and CDR2 ANQGSEA. J was trimmed by 0 bases and V by 4 bases; bases with no gene match: 10. CDR3 length: 17 amino acids. Written as DNA, the CDR3 is TGCAGCGTTGCGGCTAGCGGGACCACGAGCTCCTACAATGAGCAGTTCTTC. Translating gives CSVAASGTTSSYNEQFF.

The rearrangement links TRBV19 to TRBJ2-7, with 10 positions matching TRBD2. The V segment lost 5 bases and the J segment 1 base; nucleotides outside the gene matches: 11. CDR1 is LNHDA and CDR2 is SQIVND in the germline V gene (reference sequence). This CDR3 region has 17 residues. CDR3 bases: TGTGCCAGTAGTCCACACCGTAGCGGGAGGCTTTCCTACGAGCAGTACTTC. Residues: CASSPHRSGRLSYEQYF.

The chain joins TRBV7-2 to TRBJ2-2, with D maybe TRBD2 (6 bases). The CDR3 runs 16 residues. The germline V and J ends were trimmed by 1 base and 6 bases, with 15 bases remaining between them. Germline V gene lookup returns CDR1 SGHTA and CDR2 FQGNSA. Here the CDR3 DNA reads TGTGCCAGCAGCTTAGTGGGGAAGACTAGTGCCGGGGAGCTGTTTTTT. Encoded protein: CASSLVGKTSAGELFF.

The rearrangement uses TRBV30 and TRBJ2-1; D unresolved. The CDR3 is 15 residues long. V was cut by 1 base and J by 1 base, with 11 bases left in between. Germline assignment: CDR1 GTSNPN and CDR2 SVGIG (reference sequence). The CDR3 loop is CAWSAGSLSYNEQFF. The CDR3 nucleotides read TGTGCCTGGAGTGCCGGGTCTCTATCCTACAATGAGCAGTTCTTC.